One T cell receptor (beta chain) is described in this entry. Its target is not known. The sample belongs to a study of T cell repertoires in ileal Crohn's disease. Turning to the study itself: Patients had a median approximately 7.3-year disease duration, and roughly 38% were active smokers. Surgery for a complication: stricturing in 61%, penetrating in roughly 40%. Points from the study as a whole: Endoscopic recurrence occurred in every patient whose clonality exceeded 26.8%.

TCRdb's copy holds only in-frame clones and misses some; the assay was immunoSEQ multiplex PCR. The sample lists some 16,000 clones, about 92% occurring once. The receptor comes from an adult with Crohn's disease. The sample consisted of ileal tissue.

The CDR3 DNA sequence: TGTGCCAGCAGCGACAAAACGAACACTGAAGCTTTCTTT. It yields the protein CASSDKTNTEAFF. The chain links TRBV6-5 to TRBJ1-1; D gene unclear. V shed 6 bases and J shed 1 base, with 9 bases lying between them. CDR1 is MNHEY and CDR2 is SVGAGI in the germline V gene. The CDR3 has 13 residues.